Listed below are T cell receptor beta chains from one sample, sequenced in a study of blood T cell repertoires in COVID-19. The method was immunoSEQ multiplex PCR; TCRdb's version includes in-frame clones alone and lacks a portion of them. Of roughly 68,000 clones listed, approximately 79% are singletons. Specimen: peripheral blood. These receptor sequences come from a woman in her forties or fifties with acute or convalescent COVID-19. Both conserved end residues are part of each CDR3. A D gene is named only where the DNA matches it firmly. Not every row has a clone size; where given, it reads once, few, many or a size class.

j_gene,d_gene,v_gene,abundance,CDR3nt,CDR3aa
TRBJ2-7,-,TRBV7-2,-,TGTGCCAGCAGCCGGAGTGTGGCAAGCTCCTACGAGCAGTACTTC,CASSRSVASSYEQYF
TRBJ2-7,TRBD2,TRBV27,-,TGTGCCAGCAGTTCCCGGGGGACTAGCGGGAGATTTTACGAGCAGTACTTC,CASSSRGTSGRFYEQYF
TRBJ2-7,-,TRBV7-9,-,TGTGCCAGCAGCTTAAATAATCCGGTCGAGCAGTACTTC,CASSLNNPVEQYF
TRBJ2-5,TRBD2,TRBV6-5,-,TGTGCCAGCAGACGACTAGCGGGAGTAGAGACCCAGTACTTC,CASRRLAGVETQYF
TRBJ1-4,TRBD1,TRBV7-9,-,TGTGCCAGCAGATATGGACAGGGTCGGGATGAAAAACTGTTTTTT,CASRYGQGRDEKLFF
TRBJ2-2,-,TRBV15,-,TGTGCCACCAGCAGGCCATCGGGGAACACCGGGGAGCTGTTTTTT,CATSRPSGNTGELFF
TRBJ2-7,TRBD1,TRBV5-6,-,TGTGCCAGCAGCTTGGGGCCGACAGGGGACGAGCAGTACTTC,CASSLGPTGDEQYF
TRBJ2-2,-,TRBV19,-,TGTGCCAGTAGTAAGGACAGTCAGGGTCCCGGGGAGCTGTTTTTT,CASSKDSQGPGELFF
TRBJ1-1,TRBD1,TRBV27,-,TGTGCCAGCAGTTTCGGGGGACAGGGGGCTGAAGCTTTCTTT,CASSFGGQGAEAFF
TRBJ2-2,TRBD1,TRBV19,-,TGTGCCAGTAGTAGCCGGGACAGGGTGGCCACCGGGGAGCTGTTTTTT,CASSSRDRVATGELFF
TRBJ1-1,-,TRBV20-1,-,TGCAGTGCTAGTATCACCGGTGACACTGAAGCTTTCTTT,CSASITGDTEAFF
TRBJ1-2,-,TRBV10-3,few,TGTGCCATCAGTGAGTCGTCCCTTTATGGCTACACCTTC,CAISESSLYGYTF
TRBJ2-2,TRBD1,TRBV7-2,few,TGTGCCAGCAGCCCGACAGGGAAAGGGGACACCGGGGAGCTGTTTTTT,CASSPTGKGDTGELFF
TRBJ2-5,-,TRBV2,-,TGTGCCAGCAGCCTCCTTTGGGGGCCCCAAGAGACCCAGTACTTC,CASSLLWGPQETQYF
TRBJ1-2,TRBD1,TRBV29-1,-,TGCAGCGTCGGGACAGACTATGGCTACACCTTC,CSVGTDYGYTF
TRBJ1-5,-,TRBV7-2,-,TGTGCCAGCAGCTTAGCCAGGAGGCCCAATCAGCCCCAGCATTTT,CASSLARRPNQPQHF
TRBJ2-3,-,TRBV7-3,-,TGTGCCAGCAGCCAAGGAAGCGGGACAGATACGCAGTATTTT,CASSQGSGTDTQYF
TRBJ1-1,-,TRBV4-2,-,TGTGCCAGCAGCCAAGATCCCCCGGACAGTCTAAACACTGAGGCTTTCTTT,CASSQDPPDSLNTEAFF
TRBJ2-3,TRBD2,TRBV5-1,-,TGCGCCAGCAGCTTGCCCCAGCGGGAGGGCGCGGATACGCAGTATTTT,CASSLPQREGADTQYF
TRBJ2-7,TRBD2,TRBV20-1,-,TGCAGTGCGGCGGGAGTGGGCGAGCAGTACTTC,CSAAGVGEQYF
TRBJ1-4,-,TRBV19,once,TGTGCCAGTAGCCGGGGTTCACAGGGAGTAGATGAAAAACTGTTTTTT,CASSRGSQGVDEKLFF
TRBJ1-1,-,TRBV19,-,TGTGCCAGACCAACCGGAGAGAGGGTCGCAGCTTTCTTT,CARPTGERVAAFF
TRBJ1-5,TRBD1,TRBV19,-,TGTGCCAGTAGTGACAGGGGCGGGCCCCAGCATTTT,CASSDRGGPQHF